This T cell receptor (beta chain) emerged from a study of shared clonotypes between healthy human individuals. For the study at large: The cohort comprised a couple of women and a few men. Their ages spanned 18 to 49 years.

Every subset had its genomic DNA shared out evenly among several immunoSEQ plates. Method: immunoSEQ multiplex PCR; TCRdb's copy keeps in-frame clones and lacks some. The repertoire holds over 1.4 million clones, with 96% as singletons. Germline trimming cut 1 base from V and 5 bases from J; bases unmatched to any gene: 3. This CDR3 comprises 15 residues. Germline CDR1 reads LGHNA; CDR2 reads YSLEER. Each of the donors was a healthy adult who was HIV-negative and had not had a recent acute infection or vaccination. It was into CD45RA+ naive and CD45RA-negative memory subsets that the CD4+ cells were split.

The sample comprised naive CD4+ T cells sorted from blood. Subset indicated: CD45RA+ positively selected. This TCR derives from a man aged 25 to 40 in good health. This chain connects TRBV4-3 to TRBJ2-3, with 10 bases that match TRBD2. CDR3 region: CASSQASGSGDTQYF. DNA of the CDR3: TGCGCCAGCAGCCAAGCTAGCGGGAGTGGAGATACGCAGTATTTT.